Listed below are T cell receptor beta chains from one sample, sequenced in a study of CXCR3-negative and CXCR3-positive naive CD8 T cells. For each CDR3 protein, TCRdb gives one entry from its re-call of the 5' RACE reads, without DNA. The sample table includes about 150,000 distinct CDR3 sequences. Sequencing was done on a sample of naive CXCR3+ CD8+ T cells from blood. These receptors were taken from a human donor in good health. Some clones in this sample may be carry-over from other donors' samples. CDR3s include the opening cysteine and the closing phenylalanine or tryptophan.

j_call,v_call,cdr3_aa
TRBJ2-7,TRBV12-3/TRBV12-4,CASSSGTSGSYEQYF
TRBJ2-1,TRBV3-1,CASSQAWGTYNEQFF
TRBJ2-7,TRBV5-6,CASSLTGDTSYEQYF
TRBJ2-1,TRBV5-6,CASSLGTSLFEQFF
TRBJ2-1,TRBV3-1,CASSQVGTGSDDEQFF
TRBJ1-2,TRBV29-1,CSVEDQGKSLGYGYTF
TRBJ2-7,TRBV9,CASSSREGYEQYF
TRBJ2-1,TRBV5-6,CASTPDPVIIYNEQFF
TRBJ2-1,TRBV27,CASSFRPAAGYEQFF
TRBJ2-7,TRBV7-9,CASSFKGDEQYF
TRBJ2-7,TRBV5-4,CASRSGTDDKEQYF
TRBJ2-5,TRBV12-5,CASGLAEGGETQYF
TRBJ1-2,TRBV27,CASRSVWYGYTF
TRBJ1-5,TRBV15,CATSRDRRDASNQPQHF
TRBJ2-5,TRBV3-1,CASSRTSGGPQETQYF
TRBJ2-1,TRBV20-1,CSARDVAQGVNEQFF
TRBJ2-7,TRBV12-3/TRBV12-4,CASSSAPSQETQYF
TRBJ2-7,TRBV20-1,CSAIDSITYEQYF
TRBJ2-2,TRBV29-1,CSVSGGSAGELFF
TRBJ2-1,TRBV6-5,CASSGQGTYNEQFF
TRBJ2-2,TRBV7-9,CASSLGANGELFF
TRBJ1-1,TRBV9,CASSVDGLWGTEAFF